A selection of T cell receptor beta chains follows, all from one sample in a study of T cells in narcolepsy. Only in-frame clones appear in the TCRdb table, and some are missing; sequencing was by immunoSEQ multiplex PCR. The data contain tens of thousands of clones, approximately 88% of them singletons. The sequenced sample was CD45RA- memory CD4+ T cells from PBMCs. The receptors were sampled from a human donor with narcolepsy. Both conserved end residues are part of each CDR3. A D gene is named only where the DNA matches it firmly. Rows give clone size only sometimes, using once, few, many, or a class for an expanded clone.

CASSQALAGVLNEQFF | TGCGCCAGCAGCCAAGCCCTAGCGGGGGTTTTGAATGAGCAGTTCTTC | 16 | TRBV4-3 | - | TRBJ2-1 | TRBD2
CASRDQLTNEKLFF | TGCGCCAGCCGGGATCAGTTAACTAATGAAAAACTGTTTTTT | 14 | TRBV10-2 | - | TRBJ1-4 | -
CAWSGGPGTDEQFF | TGTGCCTGGAGTGGAGGGCCCGGAACAGATGAGCAGTTCTTC | 14 | TRBV30 | - | TRBJ2-1 | -
CASSPTGIMGQYF | TGTGCCAGCAGCCCAACGGGAATTATGGGGCAGTACTTC | 13 | TRBV7-6 | - | TRBJ2-7 | -
CASSLAGLAGFGEQYF | TGTGCCAGCAGCCTTGCGGGACTAGCGGGATTTGGAGAGCAGTACTTC | 16 | TRBV11-2 | - | TRBJ2-7 | TRBD2
CAGGATDSNQPQHF | TGTGCAGGAGGGGCGACAGATAGCAATCAGCCCCAGCATTTT | 14 | TRBV6-1 | few | TRBJ1-5 | -
CASSVIASTDTQYF | TGTGCCAGCAGCGTTATAGCTAGCACAGATACGCAGTATTTT | 14 | TRBV11-3 | - | TRBJ2-3 | -
CASSKGAGGQVEQYF | TGTGCCAGCAGCAAGGGGGCAGGGGGCCAGGTCGAGCAGTACTTC | 15 | TRBV5-6 | - | TRBJ2-7 | TRBD1
CASSIGGWVREKLFF | TGTGCCAGTAGTATAGGGGGTTGGGTACGTGAAAAACTGTTTTTT | 15 | TRBV19 | - | TRBJ1-4 | -
CASSILAGARGKNTGELFF | TGTGCCAGCTCGATACTAGCGGGAGCTCGGGGAAAGAACACCGGGGAGCTGTTTTTT | 19 | TRBV9 | - | TRBJ2-2 | TRBD2
CASSPGSGEDNEKLFF | TGTGCCAGCTCACCGGGATCAGGGGAAGATAATGAAAAACTGTTTTTT | 16 | TRBV18 | - | TRBJ1-4 | -
CASSLVGLTEAFF | TGTGCCAGCAGCTTAGTGGGACTCACTGAAGCTTTCTTT | 13 | TRBV7-9 | - | TRBJ1-1 | -
CASSSGLRGRATNEKLFF | TGTGCCAGCAGCTCGGGCCTTCGCGGAAGGGCAACTAATGAAAAACTGTTTTTT | 18 | TRBV5-4 | - | TRBJ1-4 | -
CASSPQGDTQYF | TGTGCCAGCAGCCCACAGGGGGATACGCAGTATTTT | 12 | TRBV4-2 | once | TRBJ2-3 | TRBD1
CASLRLPNTGELFF | TGTGCCAGTCTCCGACTACCAAACACCGGGGAGCTGTTTTTT | 14 | TRBV19 | - | TRBJ2-2 | -
CASSLNPGANVLTF | TGTGCCAGCAGCTTAAATCCTGGGGCCAACGTCCTGACTTTC | 14 | TRBV11-2 | once | TRBJ2-6 | -
CASTLRWEGSTF | TGTGCCAGCACCCTAAGGTGGGAGGGTTCCACCTTC | 12 | TRBV6-1 | - | TRBJ1-2 | -
CASQTGSGYTF | TGTGCCAGTCAAACAGGGTCCGGCTACACCTTC | 11 | TRBV19 | - | TRBJ1-2 | -
CATSARGRGSYNSPLHF | TGTGCCACCAGTGCTAGAGGAAGGGGCTCCTATAATTCACCCCTCCACTTT | 17 | TRBV27 | once | TRBJ1-6 | -
CASNTGGTGELFF | TGCGCCAGCAACACCGGGGGCACCGGGGAGCTGTTTTTT | 13 | TRBV5-1 | - | TRBJ2-2 | -
CASRLRGGEDQPQHF | TGTGCCAGCAGGTTACGGGGGGGTGAGGATCAGCCCCAGCATTTT | 15 | TRBV6-1 | - | TRBJ1-5 | -
CASSLWGTSGTYEQYF | TGTGCCAGCAGCTTATGGGGGACTAGCGGCACCTACGAGCAGTACTTC | 16 | TRBV5-6 | few | TRBJ2-7 | TRBD2
CASSLRSGSTDTQYF | TGTGCCAGCAGCTTGCGTTCAGGGTCCACAGATACGCAGTATTTT | 15 | TRBV7-2 | - | TRBJ2-3 | -